A selection of T cell receptor beta chains follows, all from one sample in a study of technical replicates of blood from several donors. Method: immunoSEQ multiplex PCR; TCRdb's copy keeps in-frame clones and lacks some. The profile shows tens of thousands of clones, 90% to 95% of them singletons. Sequencing used T cells isolated from PBMCs. These receptors were collected from a human donor in good health. CDR3s leave out the opening cysteine and the closing phenylalanine or tryptophan.

TRBV5-1	TRBJ2-5	ASSLGRARKETQY
TRBV29-1	TRBJ2-5	SAMGGLSQETQY
TRBV28	TRBJ2-5	ASRSPIETQY
TRBV6-1	TRBJ1-5	ASSEEWAGGYNQPQH
TRBV29-1	TRBJ1-2	SVEAEPGQYNYGYT
TRBV7-6	TRBJ2-4	ASSSTGGSKNIQY
TRBV7-2	TRBJ1-5	ASSPTLGQLNQPQH
TRBV10-3	TRBJ2-1	AISGGTHYNEQF
TRBV7-9	TRBJ1-4	ASSPWAGTNEKLF
TRBV28	TRBJ1-6	ASKGAAGRKSYNSPLH
TRBV19	TRBJ1-2	ASIMTASRNYGYT
TRBV5-1	TRBJ1-4	ASSLEGRGEEKLF
TRBV18	TRBJ2-5	ASSPRGGKETQY
TRBV19	TRBJ1-4	ASSIEEEKLF
TRBV27	TRBJ1-1	ASSVQGDTEAF
TRBV28	TRBJ2-3	ASLKREGLRADTQY
TRBV28	TRBJ1-2	ASSPEPGTGDYGYT
TRBV7-9	TRBJ2-2	ASSFTSRAGELF
TRBV7-9	TRBJ2-7	ASSLLAGVVYEQY
TRBV6-6	TRBJ1-4	ASAGRENEKLF
TRBV2	TRBJ2-2	ASIPTVTGELF
TRBV9	TRBJ1-1	ASSQTGGNTEAF
TRBV7-9	TRBJ1-1	ASSLRGDTEAF
TRBV4-1	TRBJ2-5	ASKAVGSRQETQY
TRBV10-3	TRBJ1-4	AISVSYRGATNEKLF
TRBV7-9	TRBJ1-2	ASSLGGQPPRSYGYT
TRBV6-1	TRBJ2-2	ASSPQGGELF
TRBV6-1	TRBJ2-3	ASSAADTQY
TRBV5-1	TRBJ1-1	ASSPHSLSNTEAF
TRBV5-1	TRBJ1-1	ASSSLTGALGAEAF
TRBV6-6	TRBJ2-3	ASSTAGEPSTDTQY
TRBV21-1	TRBJ1-5	ASSKGPDRDSNQPQH
TRBV4-2	TRBJ2-1	ASSQVAVGSYNEQF
TRBV14	TRBJ1-1	ASSRRDRGVFGAF
TRBV7-9	TRBJ2-7	ASSLTISGGEQY
TRBV7-6	TRBJ2-2	ASSFRLAGKTSNTGELF
TRBV6-5	TRBJ1-5	ASRNRDNQPQH
TRBV6-5	TRBJ2-7	ASKGTGTFSEQY
TRBV10-2	TRBJ2-5	ASREQYQETQY
TRBV27	TRBJ1-3	ASRDFDSGNTIY
TRBV6-5	TRBJ2-2	ASMGGTNTGELF
TRBV6-1	TRBJ1-5	ASSGREGRGQPQH
TRBV11-3	TRBJ1-1	ASSIMDRGTEAF
TRBV6-4	TRBJ2-1	ASSPMTGGSSYNEQF
TRBV5-1	TRBJ2-3	ASSLSPSTDTQY
TRBV15	TRBJ2-3	ATSQRTPDTQY
TRBV19	TRBJ1-4	ASRTGNEKLF
TRBV5-6	TRBJ2-1	ASRSPGVGASEQF
TRBV5-1	TRBJ2-3	ASSLDRTDTQY
TRBV21-1	TRBJ2-5	ASTLTGREETQY